This T cell receptor beta chain was identified in a study of shared clonotypes between healthy human individuals. With regard to this clone: Its antigen is not identified.

CD8 cells regarded as naive lacked CD45RO, were positively chosen for CCR7, and omitted terminally differentiated effector memory CD45RA+ cells. The donors, healthy adults who were HIV-negative, had experienced no recent acute infections or vaccinations. General observations from the study: Investigators expected sequencing depth to affect clonotype sharing among donors. Larger estimated richness was generally recorded for naive subsets relative to memory subsets. About 5% was the fraction of naive CD4 clonotypes found shared across four donors.

The assay was immunoSEQ multiplex PCR, and TCRdb's table has in-frame clones only and misses some. The table includes around 1,900,000 clones, just under 95% detected once. The germline gives CDR1 SGHVS, CDR2 FNYEAQ. Trimming left V 5 bases short and J 9 bases short, with 13 bases between. There are 12 residues in the CDR3. Sequencing was carried out using naive CD8+ T cells from PBMCs. The V gene is TRBV7-6, the J gene TRBJ1-2, with D possibly being TRBD1 (5 bases). The TCR sequence derives from a man aged 18 to 30 in good health. Some clones in this sample may be carry-over from other donors' samples. The CDR3 DNA reads as TGTGCCAGCAGCGCCCGGGGCTTAAGCTACACCTTC. Translation: CASSARGLSYTF.